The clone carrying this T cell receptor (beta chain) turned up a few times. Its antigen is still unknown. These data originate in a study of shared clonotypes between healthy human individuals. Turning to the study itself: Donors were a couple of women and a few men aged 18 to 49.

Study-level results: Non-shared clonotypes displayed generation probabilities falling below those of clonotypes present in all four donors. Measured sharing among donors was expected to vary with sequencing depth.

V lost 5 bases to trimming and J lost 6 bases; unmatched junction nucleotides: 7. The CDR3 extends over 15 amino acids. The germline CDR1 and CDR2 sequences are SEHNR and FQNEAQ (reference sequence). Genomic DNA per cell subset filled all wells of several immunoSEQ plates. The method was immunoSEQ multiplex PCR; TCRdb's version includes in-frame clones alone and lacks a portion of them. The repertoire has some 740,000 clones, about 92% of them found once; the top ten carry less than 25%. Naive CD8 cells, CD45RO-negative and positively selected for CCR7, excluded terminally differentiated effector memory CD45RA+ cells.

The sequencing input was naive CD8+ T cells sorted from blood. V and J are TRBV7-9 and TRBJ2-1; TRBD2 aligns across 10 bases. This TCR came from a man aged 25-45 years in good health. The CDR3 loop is CASSPARTSGNEQFF. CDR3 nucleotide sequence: TGTGCCAGCAGCCCGGCCCGGACTAGCGGCAATGAGCAGTTCTTC.